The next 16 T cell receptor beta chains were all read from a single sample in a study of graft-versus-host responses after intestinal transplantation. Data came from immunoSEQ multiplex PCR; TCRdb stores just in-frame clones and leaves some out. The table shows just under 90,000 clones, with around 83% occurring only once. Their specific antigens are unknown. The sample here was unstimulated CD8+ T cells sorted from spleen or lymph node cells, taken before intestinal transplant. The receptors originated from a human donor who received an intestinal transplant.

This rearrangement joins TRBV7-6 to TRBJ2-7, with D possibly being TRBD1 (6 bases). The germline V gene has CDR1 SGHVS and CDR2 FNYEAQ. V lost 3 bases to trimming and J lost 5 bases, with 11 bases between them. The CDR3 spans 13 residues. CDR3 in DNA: TGTGCCAGCAGCTTCAGGGGTGACGACGAGCAGTACTTC. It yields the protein CASSFRGDDEQYF. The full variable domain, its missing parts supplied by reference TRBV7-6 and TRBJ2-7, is GAGVSQSPRYKVTKRGQDVALRCDPISGHVSLYWYRQALGQGPEFLTYFNYEAQQDKSGLPNDRFSAERPEGSISTLTIQRTEQRDSAMYRCASSFRGDDEQYFGPGTRLTVT.

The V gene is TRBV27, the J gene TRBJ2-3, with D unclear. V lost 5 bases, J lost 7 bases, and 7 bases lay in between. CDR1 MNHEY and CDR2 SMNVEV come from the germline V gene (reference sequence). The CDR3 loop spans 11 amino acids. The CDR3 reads CASSSFYTQYF. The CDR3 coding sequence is TGTGCCAGCAGTAGTTTCTATACGCAGTATTTT.

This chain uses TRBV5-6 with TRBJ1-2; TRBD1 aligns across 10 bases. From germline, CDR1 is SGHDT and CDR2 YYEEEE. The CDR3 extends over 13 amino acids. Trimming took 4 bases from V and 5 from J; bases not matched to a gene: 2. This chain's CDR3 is CASSPGQGYGYTF. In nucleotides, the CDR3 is TGTGCCAGCAGCCCGGGACAGGGGTATGGCTACACCTTC.

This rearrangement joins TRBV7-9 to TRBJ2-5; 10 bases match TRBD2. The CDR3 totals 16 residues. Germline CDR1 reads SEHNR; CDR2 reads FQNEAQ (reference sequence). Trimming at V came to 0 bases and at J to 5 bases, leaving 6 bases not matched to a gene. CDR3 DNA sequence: TGTGCCAGCAGCTTAGCCTCACCTAGCGGGAGTGAGACCCAGTACTTC. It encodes CASSLASPSGSETQYF.

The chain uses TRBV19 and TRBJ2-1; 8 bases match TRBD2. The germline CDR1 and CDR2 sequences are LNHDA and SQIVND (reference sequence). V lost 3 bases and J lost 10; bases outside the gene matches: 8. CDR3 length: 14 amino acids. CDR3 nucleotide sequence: TGTGCCAGTAGTATTAATCTAGCGGGCCGGGAGCAGTTCTTC. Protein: CASSINLAGREQFF.

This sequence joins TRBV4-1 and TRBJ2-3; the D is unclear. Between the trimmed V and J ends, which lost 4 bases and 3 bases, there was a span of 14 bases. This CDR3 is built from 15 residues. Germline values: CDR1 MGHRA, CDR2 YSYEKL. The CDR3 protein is CASSPHGLNTDTQYF. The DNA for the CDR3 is TGCGCCAGCAGCCCGCACGGGCTTAATACAGATACGCAGTATTTT.

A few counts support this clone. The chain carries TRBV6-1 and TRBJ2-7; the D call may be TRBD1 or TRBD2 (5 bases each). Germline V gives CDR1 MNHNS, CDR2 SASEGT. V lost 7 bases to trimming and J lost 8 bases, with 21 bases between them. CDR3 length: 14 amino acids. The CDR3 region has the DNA TGTGCCAGCACTGGACGGGACGAGACGTCCCAGCAGTACTTC. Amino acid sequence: CASTGRDETSQQYF.

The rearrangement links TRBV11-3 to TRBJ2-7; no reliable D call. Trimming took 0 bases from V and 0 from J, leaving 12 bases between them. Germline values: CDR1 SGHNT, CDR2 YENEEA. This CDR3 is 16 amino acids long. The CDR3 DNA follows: TGTGCCAGCAGCTTAGATCTAGAAAGTCTCTCCTACGAGCAGTACTTC. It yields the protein CASSLDLESLSYEQYF. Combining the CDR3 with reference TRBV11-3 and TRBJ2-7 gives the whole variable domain EAGVVQSPRYKIIEKKQPVAFWCNPISGHNTLYWYLQNLGQGPELLIRYENEEAVDDSQLPKDRFSAERLKGVDSTLKIQPAELGDSAVYLCASSLDLESLSYEQYFGPGTRLTVT.

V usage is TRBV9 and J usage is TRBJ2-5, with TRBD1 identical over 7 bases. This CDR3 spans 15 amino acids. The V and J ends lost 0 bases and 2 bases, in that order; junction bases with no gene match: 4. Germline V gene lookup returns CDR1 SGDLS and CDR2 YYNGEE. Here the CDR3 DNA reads TGTGCCAGCAGCGTAGAAGGGGGCGAACAAGAGACCCAGTACTTC. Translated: CASSVEGGEQETQYF.

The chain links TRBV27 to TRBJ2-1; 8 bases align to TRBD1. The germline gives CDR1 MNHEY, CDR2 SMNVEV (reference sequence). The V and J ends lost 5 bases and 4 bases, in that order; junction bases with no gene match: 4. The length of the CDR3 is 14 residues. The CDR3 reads CASSGQGPYNEQFF. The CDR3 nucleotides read TGTGCCAGCAGTGGACAGGGACCATACAATGAGCAGTTCTTC.

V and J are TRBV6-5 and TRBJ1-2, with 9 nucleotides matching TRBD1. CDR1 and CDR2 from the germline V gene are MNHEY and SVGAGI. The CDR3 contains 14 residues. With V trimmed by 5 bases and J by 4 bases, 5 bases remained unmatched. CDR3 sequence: CASSILTGGYGYTF. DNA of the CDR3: TGTGCCAGCAGTATACTGACAGGGGGCTATGGCTACACCTTC.

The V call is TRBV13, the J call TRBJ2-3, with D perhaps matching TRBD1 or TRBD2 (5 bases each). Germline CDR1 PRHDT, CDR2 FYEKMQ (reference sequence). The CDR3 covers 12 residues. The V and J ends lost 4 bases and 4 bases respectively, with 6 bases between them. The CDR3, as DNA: TGTGCCAGCAGCTGGGGGTCAGATACGCAGTATTTT. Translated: CASSWGSDTQYF.

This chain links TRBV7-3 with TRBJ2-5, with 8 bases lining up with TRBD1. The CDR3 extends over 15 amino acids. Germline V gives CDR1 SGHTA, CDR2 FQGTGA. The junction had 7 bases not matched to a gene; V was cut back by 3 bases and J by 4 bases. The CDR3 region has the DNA TGTGCCAGCAGCTTGACAGGGGCGTATGTAGAGACCCAGTACTTC. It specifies CASSLTGAYVETQYF. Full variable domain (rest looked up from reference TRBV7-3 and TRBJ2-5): GAGVSQTPSNKVTEKGKYVELRCDPISGHTALYWYRQSLGQGPEFLIYFQGTGAADDSGLPNDRFFAVRPEGSVSTLKIQRTERGDSAVYLCASSLTGAYVETQYFGPGTRLLVL.

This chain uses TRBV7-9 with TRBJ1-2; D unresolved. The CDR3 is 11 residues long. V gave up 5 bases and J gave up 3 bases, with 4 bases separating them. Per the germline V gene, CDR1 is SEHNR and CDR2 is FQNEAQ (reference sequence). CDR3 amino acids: CASSRDYGYTF. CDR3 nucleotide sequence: TGTGCCAGCAGCCGGGACTATGGCTACACCTTC.

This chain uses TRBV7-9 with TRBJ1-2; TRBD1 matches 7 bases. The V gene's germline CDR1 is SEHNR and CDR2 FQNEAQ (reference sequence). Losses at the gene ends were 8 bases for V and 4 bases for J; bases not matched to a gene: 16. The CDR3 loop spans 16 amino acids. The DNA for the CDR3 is TGTGCCAGCTCGGATGCTCCCGGGACAGTATCCTATGGCTACACCTTC. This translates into CASSDAPGTVSYGYTF.

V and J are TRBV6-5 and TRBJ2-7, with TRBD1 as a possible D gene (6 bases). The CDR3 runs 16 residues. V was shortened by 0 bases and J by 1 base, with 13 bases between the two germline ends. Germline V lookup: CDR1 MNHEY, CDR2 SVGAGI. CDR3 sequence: CASSYSPGAPSYEQYF. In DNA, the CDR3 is TGTGCCAGCAGTTACTCGCCAGGGGCACCTTCCTACGAGCAGTACTTC.